The following is a T cell receptor (beta chain) sequence with its context. Its antigen remains unidentified. Germline CDR1 reads SGHDT; CDR2 reads YYEEEE. V was pared by 2 bases and J by 4 bases, with 8 bases of the junction left unmatched. The CDR3 spans 15 residues. TCRdb reprocessed the 5' RACE reads via MiXCR and lists one record per CDR3 protein. The table has about 79,000 distinct CDR3 sequences, approximately 10% seen once. The record originates from a study of early T cells in non-severe SARS-CoV-2 infection. Notes on the study in general: VDJdb-based annotation leaned toward anti-spike CD8 responses and missed private and CD4 specificities.

The genes are TRBV5-6 and TRBJ2-7; 8 nucleotides match TRBD1. The specimen sequenced was whole blood. This clonotype was sampled from an adult who was a healthcare worker with PCR-confirmed SARS-CoV-2 infection or an uninfected control (not recorded which). The CDR3 sequence: CASSFLDRDAYEQYF. In nucleotides, the CDR3 is TGTGCCAGCAGCTTCCTGGACAGGGACGCTTACGAGCAGTACTTC.